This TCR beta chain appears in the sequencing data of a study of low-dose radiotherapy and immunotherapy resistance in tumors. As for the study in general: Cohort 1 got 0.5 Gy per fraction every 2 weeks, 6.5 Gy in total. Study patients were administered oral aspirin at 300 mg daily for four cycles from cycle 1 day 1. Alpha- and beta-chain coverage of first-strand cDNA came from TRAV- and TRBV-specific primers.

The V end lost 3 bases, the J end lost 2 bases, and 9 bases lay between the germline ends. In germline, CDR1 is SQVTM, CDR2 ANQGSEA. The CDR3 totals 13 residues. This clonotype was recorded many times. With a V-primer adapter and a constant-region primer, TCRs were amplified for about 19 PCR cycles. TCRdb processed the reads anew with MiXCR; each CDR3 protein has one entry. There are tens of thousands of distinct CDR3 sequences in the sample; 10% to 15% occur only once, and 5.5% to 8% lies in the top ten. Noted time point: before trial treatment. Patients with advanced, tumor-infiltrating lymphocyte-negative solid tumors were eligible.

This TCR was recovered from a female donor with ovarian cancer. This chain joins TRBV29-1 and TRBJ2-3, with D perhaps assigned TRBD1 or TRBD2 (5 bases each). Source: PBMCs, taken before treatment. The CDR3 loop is CSVEGTNTDTQYF. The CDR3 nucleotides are TGCAGCGTTGAGGGGACGAACACAGATACGCAGTATTTT.